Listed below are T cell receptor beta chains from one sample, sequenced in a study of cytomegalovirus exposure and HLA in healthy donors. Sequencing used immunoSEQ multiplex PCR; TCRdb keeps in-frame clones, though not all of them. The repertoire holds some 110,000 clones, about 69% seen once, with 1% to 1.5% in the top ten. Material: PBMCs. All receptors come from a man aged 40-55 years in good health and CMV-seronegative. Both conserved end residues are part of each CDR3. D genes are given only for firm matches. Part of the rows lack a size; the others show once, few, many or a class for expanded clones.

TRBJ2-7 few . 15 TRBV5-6 CASSHAGTLNHEQYF TGTGCCAGCAGCCACGCAGGGACACTTAACCACGAGCAGTACTTC
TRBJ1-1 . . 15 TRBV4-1 CASSQPRDTNTEAFF TGCGCCAGCAGCCAACCCCGGGACACAAACACTGAAGCTTTCTTT
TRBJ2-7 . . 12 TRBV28 CASTGIVYEQYF TGTGCCAGCACAGGGATAGTCTACGAGCAGTACTTC
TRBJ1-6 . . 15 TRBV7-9 CASSLWSSYNSPLHF TGTGCCAGCAGCTTATGGAGCTCCTATAATTCACCCCTCCACTTT
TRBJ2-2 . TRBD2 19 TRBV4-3 CASSTRTPGLALVVGELFF TGCGCCAGCAGCACTAGGACACCGGGACTAGCGCTTGTTGTCGGGGAGCTGTTTTTT
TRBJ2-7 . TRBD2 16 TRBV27 CASSFVPAGGPHEQYF TGTGCCAGCAGTTTTGTCCCGGCGGGAGGGCCCCACGAGCAGTACTTC
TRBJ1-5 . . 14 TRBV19 CAVGGFGASQPQHF TGTGCCGTGGGGGGGTTTGGGGCTAGTCAGCCCCAGCATTTT
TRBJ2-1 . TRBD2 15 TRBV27 CASIPGGLVGNEQFF TGTGCCAGCATCCCGGGGGGACTAGTCGGCAATGAGCAGTTCTTC
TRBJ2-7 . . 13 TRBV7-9 CASSSTGGAEQYF TGTGCCAGCAGCTCAACAGGAGGGGCTGAGCAGTACTTC
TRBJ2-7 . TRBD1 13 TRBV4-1 CASARDRVYEQYF TGCGCCAGTGCCCGGGACAGGGTCTACGAGCAGTACTTC
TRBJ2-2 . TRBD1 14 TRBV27 CASSQTGSARELFF TGTGCCAGCAGCCAGACAGGGAGCGCAAGGGAGCTGTTTTTT
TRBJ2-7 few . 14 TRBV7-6 CASSLDGTSYEQYF TGTGCCAGCAGCTTAGATGGGACTTCCTACGAGCAGTACTTC
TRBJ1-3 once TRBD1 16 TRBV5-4 CASSRLDRSSGNTIYF TGTGCCAGCAGCAGATTGGACAGGAGCTCTGGAAACACCATATATTTT
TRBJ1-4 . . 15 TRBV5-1 CASSLAGDKTEKLFF TGCGCCAGCAGCTTGGCCGGGGATAAGACGGAAAAACTGTTTTTT
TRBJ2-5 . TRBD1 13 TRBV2 CASRRTGVETQYF TGTGCCAGCAGAAGGACAGGGGTTGAGACCCAGTACTTC
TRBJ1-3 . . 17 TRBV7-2 CASSLSGTPNSGNTIYF TGTGCCAGCAGCCTCTCCGGGACTCCGAACTCTGGAAACACCATATATTTT
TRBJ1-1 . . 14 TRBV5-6 CASSLGVRGTEAFF TGTGCCAGCAGCTTAGGCGTTAGGGGCACTGAAGCTTTCTTT
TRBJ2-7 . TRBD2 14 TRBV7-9 CASSQIAGSYEQYF TGTGCCAGCAGCCAGATAGCGGGGAGCTACGAGCAGTACTTC
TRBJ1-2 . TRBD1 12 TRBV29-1 CSVEEGAHGYTF TGCAGCGTAGAGGAGGGGGCGCATGGCTACACCTTC
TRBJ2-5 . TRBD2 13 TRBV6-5 CASRKTSGETQYF TGTGCCAGCAGGAAGACTAGCGGGGAGACCCAGTACTTC
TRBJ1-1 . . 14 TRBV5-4 CASSLAGLKTEAFF TGTGCCAGCAGCTTGGCAGGGCTGAAGACTGAAGCTTTCTTT
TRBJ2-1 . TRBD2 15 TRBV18 CASSPPAGGLDEQFF TGTGCCAGCTCACCCCCAGCGGGGGGGTTGGATGAGCAGTTCTTC
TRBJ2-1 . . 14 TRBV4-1 CASSQGGAINEQFF TGCGCCAGCAGCCAAGGCGGGGCCATCAATGAGCAGTTCTTC
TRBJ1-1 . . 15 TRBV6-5 CASSYRRGKGTEAFF TGTGCCAGCAGTTACCGGCGAGGGAAAGGAACTGAAGCTTTCTTT
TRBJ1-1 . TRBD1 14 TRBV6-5 CASSYHRGQTEAFF TGTGCCAGCAGTTACCACAGGGGGCAAACTGAAGCTTTCTTT
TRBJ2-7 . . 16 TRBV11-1 CASSDLKLGLSHEQYF TGTGCCAGCAGCGACCTGAAACTAGGATTAAGCCACGAGCAGTACTTC
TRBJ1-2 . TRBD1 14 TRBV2 CASIPTGGEYGYTF TGTGCCAGCATCCCGACAGGGGGGGAATATGGCTACACCTTC
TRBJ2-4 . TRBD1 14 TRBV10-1 CASSSGTDGDIQYF TGCGCCAGCAGCTCCGGGACAGACGGGGACATTCAGTACTTC
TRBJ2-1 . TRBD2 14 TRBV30 CAWTGGLSYNEQFF TGTGCCTGGACGGGAGGCCTCTCCTACAATGAGCAGTTCTTC
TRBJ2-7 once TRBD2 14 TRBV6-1 CASSEVAGAYEQYF TGTGCCAGCAGTGAAGTAGCGGGAGCCTACGAGCAGTACTTC
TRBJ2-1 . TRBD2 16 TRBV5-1 CASSLASGRNYNEQFF TGCGCCAGCAGCTTGGCTAGCGGGAGGAATTACAATGAGCAGTTCTTC
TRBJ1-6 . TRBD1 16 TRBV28 CATTIESGTGVSPLHF TGTGCCACCACCATAGAATCCGGGACAGGGGTTTCACCCCTCCACTTT
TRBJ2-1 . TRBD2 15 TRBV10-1 CASSDRLATVNEQFF TGCGCCAGCAGTGACCGACTAGCGACAGTTAATGAGCAGTTCTTC
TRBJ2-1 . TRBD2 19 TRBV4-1 CASSREPGLAINSYNEQFF TGCGCCAGCAGCCGAGAACCGGGACTAGCTATAAACTCCTACAATGAGCAGTTCTTC
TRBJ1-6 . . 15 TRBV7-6 CASSAAGGLNSPLHF TGTGCCAGCAGTGCAGCGGGGGGGCTCAATTCACCCCTCCACTTT
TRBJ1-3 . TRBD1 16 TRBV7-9 CASSGGTDSLRNTIYF TGTGCCAGCAGCGGGGGGACAGATTCACTGAGAAACACCATATATTTT
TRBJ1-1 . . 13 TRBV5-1 CASSSTMNTEAFF TGCGCCAGCAGCTCCACAATGAACACTGAAGCTTTCTTT
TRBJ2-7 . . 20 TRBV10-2 CASSESSLFLRKQAGYEQYF TGCGCCAGCAGTGAGTCGAGTTTATTTTTGCGAAAACAGGCAGGATACGAGCAGTACTTC
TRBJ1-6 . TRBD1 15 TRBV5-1 CASSLEGTANSPLHF TGCGCCAGCAGCTTGGAAGGGACAGCTAATTCACCCCTCCACTTT
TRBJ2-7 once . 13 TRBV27 CASSSDSPYEQYF TGTGCCAGCAGTTCGGACAGTCCCTACGAGCAGTACTTC
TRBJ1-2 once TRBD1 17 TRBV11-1 CASSLGSDRVRRDGYTF TGTGCCAGCAGCTTGGGTTCCGACAGGGTCCGTCGCGATGGCTACACCTTC